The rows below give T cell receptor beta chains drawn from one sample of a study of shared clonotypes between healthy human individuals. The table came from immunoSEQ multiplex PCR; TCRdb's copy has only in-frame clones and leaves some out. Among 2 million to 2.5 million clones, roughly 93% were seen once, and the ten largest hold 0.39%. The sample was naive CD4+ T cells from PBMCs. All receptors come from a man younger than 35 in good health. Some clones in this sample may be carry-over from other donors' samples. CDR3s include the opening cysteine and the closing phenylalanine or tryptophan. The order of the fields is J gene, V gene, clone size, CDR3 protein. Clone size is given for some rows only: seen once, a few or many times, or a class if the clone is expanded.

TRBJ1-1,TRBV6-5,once,CASSSTGTAEAFF
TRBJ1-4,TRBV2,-,CASRQTVLTNEKLFF
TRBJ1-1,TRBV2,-,CASSESGYTEAFF
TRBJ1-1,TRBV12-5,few,CASGLEPSTEAFF
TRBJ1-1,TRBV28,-,CASSLPTARGTEAFF
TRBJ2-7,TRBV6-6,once,CASSYRGQGGYEQYF
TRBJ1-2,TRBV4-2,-,CASSQSTGGADGYTF
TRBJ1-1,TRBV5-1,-,CASSVDGRDEAFF
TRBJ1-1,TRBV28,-,CASSSTGVSNTEAFF
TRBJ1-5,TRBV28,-,CASSRDRTNQPQHF
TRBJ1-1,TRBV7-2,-,CASSLRQSNTEAFF
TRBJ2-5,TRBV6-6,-,CASGVTEETQYF
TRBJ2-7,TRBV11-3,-,CASSMTSRGSEQYF
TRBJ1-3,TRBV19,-,CASSRLRVESLQWDTIYF
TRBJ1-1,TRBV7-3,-,CASSSGQGSTEAFF
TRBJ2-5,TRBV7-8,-,CASSLVYSPGRRETQYF
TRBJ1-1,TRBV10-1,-,CASREYSGHTSRTEAFF
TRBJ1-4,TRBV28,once,CASSLSASFRKLFF
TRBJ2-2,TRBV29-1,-,CSAGRADLNTGELFF
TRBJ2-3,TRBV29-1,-,CSVSTVYTDTQYF
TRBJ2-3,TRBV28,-,CASSWSGRGPSQYF
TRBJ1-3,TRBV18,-,CASSPTDGNTIYF
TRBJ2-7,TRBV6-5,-,CASSWGLREAREQYF
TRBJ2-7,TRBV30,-,CAWSLGGNHLLQYF
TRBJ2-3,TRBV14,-,CASSLLGESTDTQYF
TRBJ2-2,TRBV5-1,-,CASSLYGTGELFF
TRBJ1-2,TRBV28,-,CASSLSGGVAGYTF
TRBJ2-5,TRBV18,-,CASSGPRGETQYF
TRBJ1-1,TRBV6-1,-,CASSPTNMNTEAFF
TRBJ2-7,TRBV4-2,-,CASSQDLGQKGYEQYF
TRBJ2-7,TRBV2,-,CASSDDRSGNEQYF
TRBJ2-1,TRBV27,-,CASSLRPPGMGNEQFF
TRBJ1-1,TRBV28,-,CASSYPGSFLGAFF
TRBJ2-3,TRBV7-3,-,CASSLGGSVAGADTQYF
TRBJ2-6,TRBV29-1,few,CSVPQGAGANVLTF
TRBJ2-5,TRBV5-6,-,CASSPTTSVETQYF